This T cell receptor (beta chain) was profiled in a study of cytomegalovirus exposure and HLA in healthy donors. The CDR3 is 16 residues long. Germline CDR1 is SGHDT and CDR2 is YYEEEE. The trim removed 4 bases at V and 2 bases at J, leaving 7 bases unmatched. Broader study findings: An analysis that was carried out later associated some 17,000 TCR beta sequences with HLA alleles at 0.05 false discovery rate. TCR beta chains numbering more than 150 were designated cytomegalovirus-associated.

Note on this clone: Its antigen is currently unknown.

The PCR ran on 60 Vbeta and 13 Jbeta primers. TCRdb keeps only in-frame clones here, not all; method: immunoSEQ multiplex PCR. The sample carries about 120,000 clones, around 70% recorded once. The donors were healthy bone marrow donors. This TCR was sampled from a man aged 30 to 39 in good health and CMV-seropositive. The chain employs TRBV5-6 and TRBJ2-1; 9 bases line up with TRBD1. The sample consisted of PBMCs. The CDR3: CASSPRGQGTYNEQFF. The CDR3 nucleotides read TGTGCCAGCAGCCCGCGGGGACAGGGAACCTACAATGAGCAGTTCTTC.